Shown below are 14 T cell receptor beta chains from a single sample sequenced in a study of radiation and T cells in renal cell carcinoma. Sequencing used immunoSEQ multiplex PCR; TCRdb keeps in-frame clones, though not all of them. The sample contains 19,000 or so clones, roughly three fifths of which appear only once. Treatment indicated: treatment-naive control, cytoreductive nephrectomy. Material: tumor tissue, obtained from a patient whose treatment was nephrectomy without radiotherapy. These receptors were collected from a man aged 50 or older with renal cell carcinoma.

This clone was seen repeatedly, ten times or more. The rearrangement joins TRBV12-5 to TRBJ2-1, with D maybe TRBD2 (6 bases). This CDR3 comprises 12 residues. Germline V CDR1 and CDR2: LGHNT, FRNRAP. Trimming shortened V by 4 bases and J by 10 bases, and 11 bases separated the two germline ends. The CDR3, as DNA: TGTGCTAGTGGTTCCCGAGGAGGGGAGCAGTTCTTC. Translation gives CASGSRGGEQFF.

V gene TRBV6-5 combines with J gene TRBJ2-1; TRBD1 or TRBD2 may be the D gene (5 bases each). Between the trimmed V and J ends, which lost 6 bases and 8 bases, there was a span of 17 bases. The germline CDR1 and CDR2 sequences are MNHEY and SVGAGI. The CDR3 contains 14 residues. The CDR3 DNA reads as TGTGCCAGCAGCCCCGGGGCTAGCCCCCATGAGCAGTTCTTC. Translating gives CASSPGASPHEQFF.

The chain employs TRBV2 and TRBJ1-4; D not certain. The CDR3 runs 12 residues. Germline V gene sequence: CDR1 SNHLY, CDR2 FYNNEI. V shed 6 bases and J shed 4 bases, with 6 bases lying between them. The CDR3 DNA follows: TGTGCCAGCAGGCAATTTAATGAAAAACTGTTTTTT. This encodes CASRQFNEKLFF. The whole variable domain, remainder taken from reference TRBV2 and TRBJ1-4, is EPEVTQTPSHQVTQMGQEVILRCVPISNHLYFYWYRQILGQKVEFLVSFYNNEISEKSEIFDDQFSVERPDGSNFTLKIRSTKLEDSAMYFCASRQFNEKLFFGSGTQLSVL.

The chain has TRBV6-6 and TRBJ2-1; no reliable D call. This CDR3 contains 12 residues. Germline assignment: CDR1 MNHNY and CDR2 SVGAGI (reference sequence). Trimming cost V 0 bases and J 7 bases, with 4 bases left between them. The CDR3 loop reads CASSYSGNEQFF. CDR3 DNA: TGTGCCAGCAGTTACTCAGGGAATGAGCAGTTCTTC.

This clone was counted a few times. The chain carries TRBV9 and TRBJ1-6, with D perhaps matching TRBD1 (5 bases). The CDR3 is 14 residues long. The ends were cut back, 3 bases at V and 10 bases at J, with 14 bases in the middle. The germline V gene has CDR1 SGDLS and CDR2 YYNGEE. The CDR3 DNA reads as TGTGCCAGCAGCGCGACAGTGCTGGACTCACCCCTCCACTTT. This encodes CASSATVLDSPLHF.

The chain employs TRBV4-1 and TRBJ2-3; TRBD2 matches 7 bases. The ends lost 0 bases at V and 6 bases at J; junction bases unmatched: 9. CDR1 MGHRA and CDR2 YSYEKL come from the germline V gene. The length of the CDR3 is 16 residues. CDR3 in DNA: TGCGCCAGCAGCCAAGATACAGCGGGGAGAGGGGATACGCAGTATTTT. Translated, it gives CASSQDTAGRGDTQYF.

The table lists this clone with a few counts. This chain uses TRBV11-2 with TRBJ2-5, with a possible D match to TRBD2 (6 bases). The germline gives CDR1 SGHAT, CDR2 FQNNGV. This CDR3 has 15 residues. V was cut by 2 bases and J by 4 bases, with 14 bases left in between. The CDR3 DNA is TGTGCCAGCAGCTTAATAAGGGTGGGGGGAGAGACCCAGTACTTC. This gives the protein CASSLIRVGGETQYF.

The chain combines TRBV20-1 with TRBJ1-1; D gene unclear. V was pared by 0 bases and J by 11 bases, with 4 bases between. This CDR3 has 9 residues. Germline V gene data show CDR1 as DFQATT and CDR2 as SNEGSKA (reference sequence). The CDR3 DNA follows: TGCAGTGCTAGAGAGCCCGCTTTCTTT. Translation gives CSAREPAFF.

This clone was found a few times. The chain is built from TRBV18 and TRBJ2-5, with D unresolved. CDR3 length equals 11 residues. The V end was cut by 3 bases, the J end by 2 bases, with 1 base between. Germline-derived CDR1 and CDR2 are KGHSH and LQKENI. CDR3 sequence: CASSPQETQYF. The CDR3, as DNA: TGTGCCAGCTCACCGCAAGAGACCCAGTACTTC.

A few counts support this clone. V usage is TRBV4-2 and J usage is TRBJ2-3, with D possibly matching TRBD1 (5 bases). Deletions cut 6 bases from V and 2 bases from J, with 15 bases between. Germline loops: CDR1 LGHNA, CDR2 YNFKEQ. CDR3 size: 15 residues. CDR3 amino acids: CASSPAETDTDTQYF. CDR3 in DNA: TGTGCCAGCAGTCCTGCCGAGACAGACACAGATACGCAGTATTTT.

In this sample, this clone turned up many times. This sequence joins TRBV5-1 and TRBJ1-1; no clear D. There are 13 residues in the CDR3. V lost 4 bases and J 1 base, leaving 8 bases between the germline ends. Germline lookup yields CDR1 SGHRS and CDR2 YFSETQ. CDR3 sequence reads: CASSIEANTEAFF. CDR3 nucleotides: TGCGCCAGCAGCATTGAGGCGAACACTGAAGCTTTCTTT.

The gene calls are TRBV7-7 and TRBJ2-2, with 7 bases matching TRBD1. The V segment lost 5 bases and the J segment 5 bases; nucleotides outside the gene matches: 5. CDR3 length equals 14 residues. The germline CDR1 and CDR2 sequences are SSHAT and FNYEAQ (reference sequence). The CDR3 DNA follows: TGTGCCAGCAGCAATAACAGGGGAACCGGGGAGCTGTTTTTT. Residues: CASSNNRGTGELFF.

The V and J genes are TRBV25-1 and TRBJ1-1, with 8 bases matching TRBD1. The CDR3 loop spans 16 amino acids. Germline V gene sequence: CDR1 MGHDK, CDR2 SYGVNS. J lost 1 base, V lost 3 bases, and 7 bases had no gene match. In DNA, the CDR3 is TGTGCCAGCAGTGAGGCCAGGGGGCTGGGGAACACTGAAGCTTTCTTT. Translation gives CASSEARGLGNTEAFF. The full variable domain, with the rest looked up from reference TRBV25-1 and TRBJ1-1, is EADIYQTPRYLVIGTGKKITLECSQTMGHDKMYWYQQDPGMELHLIHYSYGVNSTEKGDLSSESTVSRIRTEHFPLTLESARPSHTSQYLCASSEARGLGNTEAFFGQGTRLTVV.

The V call is TRBV15, the J call TRBJ2-5; possibly TRBD2 for D (5 bases). CDR3 length: 14 amino acids. CDR1 LNHNV and CDR2 YYDKDF come from the germline V gene (reference sequence). V lost 1 base, J lost 7 bases, and 13 bases lay in between. The CDR3 DNA reads TGTGCCACCAGCAGAGTCCGAGGGCCGGGGACCCAGTACTTC. Translating gives CATSRVRGPGTQYF.